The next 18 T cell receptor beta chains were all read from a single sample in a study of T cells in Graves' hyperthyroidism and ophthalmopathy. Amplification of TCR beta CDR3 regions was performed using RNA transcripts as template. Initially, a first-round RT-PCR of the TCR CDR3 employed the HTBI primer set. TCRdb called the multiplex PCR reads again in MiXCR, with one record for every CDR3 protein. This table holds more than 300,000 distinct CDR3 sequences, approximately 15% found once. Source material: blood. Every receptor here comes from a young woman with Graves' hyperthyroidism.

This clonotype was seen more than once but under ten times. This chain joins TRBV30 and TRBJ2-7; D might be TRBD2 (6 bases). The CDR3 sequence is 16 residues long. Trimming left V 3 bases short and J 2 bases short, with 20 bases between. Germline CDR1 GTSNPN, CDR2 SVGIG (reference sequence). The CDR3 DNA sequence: TGTGCCTGGAGCGACCAAACCTCACTAGCCCCCTACGAGCAGTACTTC. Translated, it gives CAWSDQTSLAPYEQYF.

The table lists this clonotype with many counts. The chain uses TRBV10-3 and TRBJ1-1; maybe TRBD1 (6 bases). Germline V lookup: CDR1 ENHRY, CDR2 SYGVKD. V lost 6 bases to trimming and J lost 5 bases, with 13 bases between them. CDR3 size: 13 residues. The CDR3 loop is CAISQQGGTEAFF. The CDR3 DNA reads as TGTGCCATCAGCCAACAGGGTGGGACTGAAGCTTTCTTT.

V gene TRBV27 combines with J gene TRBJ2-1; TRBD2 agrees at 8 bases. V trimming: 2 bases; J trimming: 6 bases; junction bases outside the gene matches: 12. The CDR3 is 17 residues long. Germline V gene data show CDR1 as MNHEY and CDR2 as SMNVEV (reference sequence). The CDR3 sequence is CASSLRVAGGSGNEQFF. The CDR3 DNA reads TGTGCCAGCAGTTTACGTGTCGCGGGAGGATCAGGCAATGAGCAGTTCTTC.

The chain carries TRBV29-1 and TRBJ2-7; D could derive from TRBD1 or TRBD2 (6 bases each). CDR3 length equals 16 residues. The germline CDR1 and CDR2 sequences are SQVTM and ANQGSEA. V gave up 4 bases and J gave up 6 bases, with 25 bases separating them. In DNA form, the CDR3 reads TGCAGCGTTGGAGGTCGGGGAGGACAGAACTTTGGCGAGCAGTACTTC. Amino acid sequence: CSVGGRGGQNFGEQYF.

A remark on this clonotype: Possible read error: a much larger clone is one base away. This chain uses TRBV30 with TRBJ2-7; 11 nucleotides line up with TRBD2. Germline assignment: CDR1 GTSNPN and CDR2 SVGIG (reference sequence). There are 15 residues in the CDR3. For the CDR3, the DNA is TGTGCCTGGAGGGGGGGACTAGCGGCAGCCTACGAGCAGCACTTC. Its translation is CAWRGGLAAAYEQHF. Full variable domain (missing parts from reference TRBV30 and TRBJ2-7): SQTIHQWPATLVQPVGSPLSLECTVEGTSNPNLYWYRQAAGRGLQLLFYSVGIGQISSEVPQNLSASRPQDRQFILSSKKLLLSDSGFYLCAWRGGLAAAYEQHFGPGTRLTVT.

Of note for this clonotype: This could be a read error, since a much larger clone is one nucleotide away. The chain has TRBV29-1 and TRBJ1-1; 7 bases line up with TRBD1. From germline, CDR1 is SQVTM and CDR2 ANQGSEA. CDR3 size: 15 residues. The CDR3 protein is CSGRRAGGPGTEASF. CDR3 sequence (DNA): TGCAGCGGAAGGAGGGCAGGGGGGCCCGGCACTGAAGCTTCCTTT.

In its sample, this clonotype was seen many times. CDR3 in DNA: TGTGCCAGCAGCTTACCCCCAGCGGAGACTGAAGCTTTCTTT. It translates to CASSLPPAETEAFF. The V call is TRBV7-9, the J call TRBJ1-1; D is unclear. The germline V and J ends were trimmed by 2 bases and 5 bases, with 12 bases remaining between them. CDR1 is SEHNR and CDR2 is FQNEAQ in the germline V gene (reference sequence). The length of the CDR3 is 14 residues.

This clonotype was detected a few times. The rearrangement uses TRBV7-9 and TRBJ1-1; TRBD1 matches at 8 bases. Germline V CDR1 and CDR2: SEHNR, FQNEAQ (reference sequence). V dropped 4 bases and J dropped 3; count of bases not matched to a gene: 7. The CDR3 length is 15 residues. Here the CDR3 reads CASSSGQGRDTEAFF. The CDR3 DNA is TGTGCCAGCAGCTCAGGACAGGGAAGGGACACTGAAGCTTTCTTT.

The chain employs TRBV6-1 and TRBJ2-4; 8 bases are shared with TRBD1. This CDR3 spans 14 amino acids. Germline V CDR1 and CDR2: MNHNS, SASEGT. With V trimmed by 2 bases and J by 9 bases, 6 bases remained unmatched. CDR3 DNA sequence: TGTGCCAGCAGTGAAAGGGACAGGCCCCGCATTCAGTACTTC. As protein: CASSERDRPRIQYF.

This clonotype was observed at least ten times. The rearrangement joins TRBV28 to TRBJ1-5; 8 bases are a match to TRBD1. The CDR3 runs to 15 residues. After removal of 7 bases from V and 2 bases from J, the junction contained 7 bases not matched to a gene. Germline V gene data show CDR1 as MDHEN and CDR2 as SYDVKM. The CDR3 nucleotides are TGTGCCAGCAACCCGACAGGGGTACGCAATCAGCCCCAGCATTTT. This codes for CASNPTGVRNQPQHF. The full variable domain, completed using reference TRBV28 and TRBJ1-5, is DVKVTQSSRYLVKRTGEKVFLECVQDMDHENMFWYRQDPGLGLRLIYFSYDVKMKEKGDIPEGYSVSREKKERFSLILESASTNQTSMYLCASNPTGVRNQPQHFGDGTRLSIL.

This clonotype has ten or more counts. The CDR3 DNA is TGTGCCACAAATCTAGCGGGAGTTTTCAATGAGCAGTTCTTC. It encodes CATNLAGVFNEQFF. The chain carries TRBV7-9 and TRBJ2-1; 10 bases fit TRBD2. The V and J ends lost 10 bases and 6 bases, in that order; junction bases with no gene match: 9. The germline V gene encodes CDR1 SEHNR and CDR2 FQNEAQ (reference sequence). The CDR3 contains 14 residues.

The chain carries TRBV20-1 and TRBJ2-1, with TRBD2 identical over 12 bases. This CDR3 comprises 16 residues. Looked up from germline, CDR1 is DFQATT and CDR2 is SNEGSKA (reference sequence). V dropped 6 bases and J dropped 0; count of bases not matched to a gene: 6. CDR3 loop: CSAQGLAGRSYNEQFF. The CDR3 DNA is TGCAGTGCCCAGGGACTAGCGGGCCGCTCCTACAATGAGCAGTTCTTC.

The CDR3 region has the DNA TGTGCCAGCAGTTACTCAAACAGGGGGCTTGCCAATCAGCCCCAGCATTTT. Translated, it gives CASSYSNRGLANQPQHF. The chain couples TRBV6-2 or TRBV6-3 to TRBJ1-5; 9 bases match TRBD1. Germline V gene lookup returns CDR1 MNHEY and CDR2 SVGEGT. This CDR3 is built from 17 residues. Unmatched junction bases numbered 6, after V lost 0 bases and J lost 3 bases.

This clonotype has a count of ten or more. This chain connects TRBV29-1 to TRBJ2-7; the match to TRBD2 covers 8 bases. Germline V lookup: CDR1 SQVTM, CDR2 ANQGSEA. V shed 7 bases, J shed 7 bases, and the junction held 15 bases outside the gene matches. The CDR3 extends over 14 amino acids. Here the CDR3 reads CSAARGAFPREQYF. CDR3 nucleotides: TGCAGCGCTGCGCGGGGGGCCTTTCCAAGGGAGCAGTACTTC.

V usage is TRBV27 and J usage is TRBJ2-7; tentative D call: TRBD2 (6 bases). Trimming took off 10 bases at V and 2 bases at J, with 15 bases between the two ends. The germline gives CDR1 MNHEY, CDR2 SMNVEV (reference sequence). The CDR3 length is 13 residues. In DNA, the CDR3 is TGTGCCACCTCGGGACTCTCTCCCTACGAGCAGTACTTC. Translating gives CATSGLSPYEQYF.

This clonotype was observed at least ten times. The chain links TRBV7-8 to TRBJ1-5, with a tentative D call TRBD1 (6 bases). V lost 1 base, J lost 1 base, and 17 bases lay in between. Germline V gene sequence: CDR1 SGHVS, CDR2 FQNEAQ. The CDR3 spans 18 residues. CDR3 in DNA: TGTGCCAGCAGCTTAGGAAGCAGGGGAAGGGTGAGCAATCAGCCCCAGCATTTT. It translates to CASSLGSRGRVSNQPQHF.

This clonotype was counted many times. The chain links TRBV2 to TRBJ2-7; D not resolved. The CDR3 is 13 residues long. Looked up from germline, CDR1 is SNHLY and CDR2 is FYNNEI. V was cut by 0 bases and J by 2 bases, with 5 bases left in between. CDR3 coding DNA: TGTGCCAGCAGTGAAGCGGTAACCTACGAGCAGTACTTC. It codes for CASSEAVTYEQYF.

The chain's CDR3 is CSARVQGGVYEQYF. CDR3 sequence (DNA): TGCAGTGCTAGAGTGCAGGGAGGGGTCTACGAGCAGTACTTC. The V call is TRBV20-1, the J call TRBJ2-7; 7 bases align to TRBD2. The length of the CDR3 is 14 residues. V dropped 1 base and J dropped 3; count of bases not matched to a gene: 6. Germline V CDR1 and CDR2: DFQATT, SNEGSKA (reference sequence).